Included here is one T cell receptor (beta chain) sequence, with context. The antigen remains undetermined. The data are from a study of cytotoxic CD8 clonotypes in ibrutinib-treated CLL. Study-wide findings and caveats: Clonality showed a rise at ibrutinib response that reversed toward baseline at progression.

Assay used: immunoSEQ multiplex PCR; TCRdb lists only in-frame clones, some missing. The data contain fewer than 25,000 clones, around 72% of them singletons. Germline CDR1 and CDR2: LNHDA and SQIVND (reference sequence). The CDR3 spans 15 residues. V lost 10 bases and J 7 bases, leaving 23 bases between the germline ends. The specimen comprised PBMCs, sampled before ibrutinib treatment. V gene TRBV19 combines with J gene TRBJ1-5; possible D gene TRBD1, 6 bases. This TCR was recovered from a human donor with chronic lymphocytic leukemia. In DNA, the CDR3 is TGTGCCACCCGATCTGTGGGGGGGCGCGGGCAGCCCCAGCATTTT. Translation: CATRSVGGRGQPQHF.